This TCR beta chain was observed in a study of spatial heterogeneity in lung cancer. As for time point: sample taken at primary tumor resection. Sequencing of whole RNA from tumor, nontumor lung or frozen PBMC involved no sorting. The donors comprised about 70 untreated early-stage non-small cell lung cancer patients. The germline CDR1 and CDR2 sequences are SNHLY and FYNNEI. V was clipped by 7 bases and J by 5 bases, with 15 bases between them. CDR3 length equals 14 residues. In its sample, this clonotype was seen many times. Unique molecular identifiers, one per molecule, were present on every TCR cDNA molecule. MiXCR, applied by TCRdb to the 5' RACE reads, yields one record per CDR3 protein. The sample has about 75,000 distinct CDR3 sequences; about 14% are singletons.

Sequencing used PBMCs, obtained at surgery. This chain uses TRBV2 with TRBJ1-5, with D hard to call. This TCR was recovered from a male donor with early-stage non-small cell lung cancer. CDR3 nucleotides: TGTGCCAGCAATATAGTTGGCACAGATCAGCCCCAGCATTTT. Protein product: CASNIVGTDQPQHF.